This T cell receptor (beta chain) comes out of a study of identical twins (TCRdb year 2016). For the wider study: To test whether fetal clonotypes persist, the study used deep sequencing on TCR alpha and beta repertoires from monozygotic twins, unrelated adults of various ages, and cord blood. To rule out contamination, the twin experiments were replicated at different times with different library preparation protocols. What the work shows at the level of the full study, not this receptor alone: Because the same donors could not be followed over many years, conclusions were based on cross-sectional statistical analysis. Compared with coincidental sharing between unrelated individuals, an excess of low generation-probability sequences was observed among out-of-frame TCR alpha sequences shared between twins. The excess sharing between twins in beta out-of-frame sequences was weaker because fewer shared sequences reduced the signal-to-noise ratio. In monozygotic twins, recombination models systematically underestimated out-of-frame TCR alpha sharing, but the models matched the sharing seen between unrelated individuals. Zero-insertion analyses could be partly confounded by invariant T cells such as MAIT and iNKT, though diverse VJ usage argued against such confounding for most clonotypes. Abundant cord blood beta clonotypes carried fewer insertions; young adult naive repertoires showed a weaker similar trend, while memory repertoires showed none.

This clonotype occurred a few times. The specificity of this receptor is unknown. No base quality information exists; no much larger clone differs at one position. Every donor was a healthy Caucasian. Three pairs of female monozygotic twins, all aged about 18 to 30 years, made up the twin cohort. The RNA used for TCR libraries was isolated from peripheral blood mononuclear cells. The CDR3 goes from the cysteine to the phenylalanine over 15 residues. CDR3 DNA only is kept here, 45 bases in frame from base 1. Taken from the germline V gene, the CDR1 and CDR2 loops are SGDLS and YYNGEE. Ends trimmed: V by 3 bases, J by 4 bases; bases unmatched to a gene: 6. The library was prepared using 5' RACE. This sample was sequenced with an Illumina HiSeq 2000. Template switching added a universal primer binding site, and the final cDNA carried a unique molecular identifier that allowed TCR cDNA molecules to be counted accurately. Specific primers in the conserved constant-segment region were used to synthesize first-strand cDNA for the TCR alpha and beta chains. Each cDNA library was double barcoded, with a SMART-Mk sample barcode plus Illumina barcodes, to control for contamination. TruSeq adapter sequences along with Illumina sample barcodes were introduced in two successive PCR steps. The TCR alpha and beta cDNA libraries were sequenced on the Illumina HiSeq platform using custom primers. From the authors' description of their analysis: MiGEC was used to process raw reads and extract unique molecular identifiers, and MiXCR was used to find CDR3 positions. Recombination models were inferred per individual with the repgenHMM and IGoR tools using an EM algorithm. Shared clonotype analysis was performed with the tcR package in R, normalizing sharing by the product of cloneset sizes. To study raw recombination without the effects of thymic and clonal selection, out-of-frame nonproductive sequences were analyzed. The public reads were quality trimmed at Q25 with fastp and then assembled into clones with MiXCR by TCRdb, keeping productive beta chains. Under each unique CDR3 protein, matching rows form one entry showing the most common genes and DNA. V and J calls and clone size were set by TCRdb, not the authors. Counted in this sample were hundreds of thousands of distinct CDR3 sequences; around an eighth of them appeared once. Clones ranked in the top ten supply around 1.6% of the sample.

This same sample was also part of a study on yellow fever vaccine responses in identical twins. The second investigation adds: According to the authors, in identical twins the way T cells responded to vaccination appeared partly convergent and partly personalized. Focusing on identical twins, the study followed the T cell clones that responded to the vaccine, and did so with precision.

The V gene is TRBV9 and the J gene is TRBJ2-5, and 10 junctional nucleotides match TRBD1. This TCR was recovered from a young woman in good health. Sequenced: PBMCs. The CDR3 has the sequence CASSATGGIGETQYF. The nucleotide sequence reads as follows: TGTGCCAGCAGCGCGACAGGGGGCATTGGAGAGACCCAGTACTTC.